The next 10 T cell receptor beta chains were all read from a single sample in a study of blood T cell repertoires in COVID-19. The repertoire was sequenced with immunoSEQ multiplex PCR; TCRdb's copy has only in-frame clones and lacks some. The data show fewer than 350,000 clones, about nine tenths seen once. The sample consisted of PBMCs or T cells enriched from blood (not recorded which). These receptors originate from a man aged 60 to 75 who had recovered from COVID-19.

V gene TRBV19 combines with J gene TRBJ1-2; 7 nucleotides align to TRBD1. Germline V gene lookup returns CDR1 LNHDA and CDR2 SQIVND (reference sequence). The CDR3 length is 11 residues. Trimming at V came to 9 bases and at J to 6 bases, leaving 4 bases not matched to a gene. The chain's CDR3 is CARRQGDGYTF. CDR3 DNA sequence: TGTGCCAGGAGACAGGGTGATGGCTACACCTTC.

CDR3 bases: TGTGCCAGCAGTTGGTACGCTGGGCAAGGTCAGCCCCAGCATTTT. As protein: CASSWYAGQGQPQHF. The chain is built from TRBV27 and TRBJ1-5; no firm D call. The CDR3 sequence is 15 residues long. CDR1 is MNHEY and CDR2 is SMNVEV in the germline V gene (reference sequence). V was cut by 4 bases and J by 6 bases, with 16 bases left in between.

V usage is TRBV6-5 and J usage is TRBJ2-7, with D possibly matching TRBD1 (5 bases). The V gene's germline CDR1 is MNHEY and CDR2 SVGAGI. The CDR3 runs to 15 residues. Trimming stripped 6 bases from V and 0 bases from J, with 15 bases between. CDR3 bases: TGTGCCAGCAGACCGCAGGGTGTAAGCTCCTACGAGCAGTACTTC. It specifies CASRPQGVSSYEQYF.

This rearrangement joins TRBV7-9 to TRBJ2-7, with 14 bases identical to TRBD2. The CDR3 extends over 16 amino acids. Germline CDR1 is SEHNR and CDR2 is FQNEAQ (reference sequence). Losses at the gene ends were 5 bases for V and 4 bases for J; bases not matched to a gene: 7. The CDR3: CASSAGLAGGLYEQYF. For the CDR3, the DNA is TGTGCCAGCAGCGCCGGACTAGCGGGAGGCCTATACGAGCAGTACTTC. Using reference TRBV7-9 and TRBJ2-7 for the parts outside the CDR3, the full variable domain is DTGVSQNPRHKITKRGQNVTFRCDPISEHNRLYWYRQTLGQGPEFLTYFQNEAQLEKSRLLSDRFSAERPKGSFSTLEIQRTEQGDSAMYLCASSAGLAGGLYEQYFGPGTRLTVT.

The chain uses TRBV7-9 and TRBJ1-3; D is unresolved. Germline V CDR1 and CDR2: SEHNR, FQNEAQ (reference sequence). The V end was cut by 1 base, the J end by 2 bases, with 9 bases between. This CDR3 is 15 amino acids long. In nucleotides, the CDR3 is TGTGCCAGCAGCTTAGGGGGAGGTCCTGGAAACACCATATATTTT. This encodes CASSLGGGPGNTIYF.

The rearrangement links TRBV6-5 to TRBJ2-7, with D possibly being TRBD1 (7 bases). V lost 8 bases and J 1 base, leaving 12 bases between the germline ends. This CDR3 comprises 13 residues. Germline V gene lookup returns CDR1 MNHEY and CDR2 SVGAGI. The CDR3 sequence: CASGGTESYEQYF. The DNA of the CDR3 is TGTGCCAGCGGGGGGACAGAGTCCTACGAGCAGTACTTC.

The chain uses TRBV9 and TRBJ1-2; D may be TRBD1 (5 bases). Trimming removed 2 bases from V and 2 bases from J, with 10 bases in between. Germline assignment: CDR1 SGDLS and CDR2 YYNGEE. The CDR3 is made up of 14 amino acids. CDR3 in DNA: TGTGCCAGCAGCGTCCAGGGCCAAAACTATGGCTACACCTTC. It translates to CASSVQGQNYGYTF.

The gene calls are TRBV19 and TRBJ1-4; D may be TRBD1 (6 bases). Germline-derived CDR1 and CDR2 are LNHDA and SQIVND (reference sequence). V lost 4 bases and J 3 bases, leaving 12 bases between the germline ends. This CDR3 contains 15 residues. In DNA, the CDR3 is TGTGCCAGTAGTAGACAGGTCAAAGCTAATGAAAAACTGTTTTTT. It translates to CASSRQVKANEKLFF. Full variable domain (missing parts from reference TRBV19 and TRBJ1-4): DGGITQSPKYLFRKEGQNVTLSCEQNLNHDAMYWYRQDPGQGLRLIYYSQIVNDFQKGDIAEGYSVSREKKESFPLTVTSAQKNPTAFYLCASSRQVKANEKLFFGSGTQLSVL.

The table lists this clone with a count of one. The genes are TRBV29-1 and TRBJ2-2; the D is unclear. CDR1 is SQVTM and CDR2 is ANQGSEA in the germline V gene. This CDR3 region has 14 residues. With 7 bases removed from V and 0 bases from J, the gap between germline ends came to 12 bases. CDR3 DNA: TGCAGCGGGCTAGGTTCCGCGAACACCGGGGAGCTGTTTTTT. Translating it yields CSGLGSANTGELFF.

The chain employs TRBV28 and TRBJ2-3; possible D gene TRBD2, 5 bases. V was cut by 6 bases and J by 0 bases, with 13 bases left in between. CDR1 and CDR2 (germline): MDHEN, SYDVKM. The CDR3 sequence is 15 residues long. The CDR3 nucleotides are TGTGCCAGCAGCCGGCCGGGGTCTAGCACAGATACGCAGTATTTT. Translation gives CASSRPGSSTDTQYF.